The entry below gives a single T cell receptor beta chain sequence along with its context. It has no known antigen specificity. The sample holds no much larger clone one base away, and base qualities are not on file. The entire amount of isolated RNA was reverse transcribed using the High Capacity cDNA Reverse Transcription Kit, so the sequenced TCRB transcripts were expressed ones. Deep immunoSEQ sequencing was applied to naive, central memory and regulatory T cell samples, giving an average of roughly 3.5 million total reads per sample. Sorted cells were lysed in RLT buffer and RNA was extracted with DNase-treated RNeasy Micro or Mini kits, depending on cell number. Each cell subset was processed on its own to prevent cross-contamination, while patient and healthy donor samples were processed together. The immunoSEQ multiplex PCR was used to amplify TCRB sequences from cDNA, generating 87-bp fragments that spanned the CDR3 region. Amplicons were sequenced on the Illumina HiSeq platform. The paper's processing steps were these. Synthetic template baselines were used to correct PCR bias computationally, reads within Hamming distance 2 were collapsed, and singletons that could not be merged were discarded. By aligning reads against IMGT, V, D and J genes, CDR3 length, and insertions or deletions at six rearrangement sites were assigned. Within each subset, clonotype counts were normalized to sorted cell number, and only after that were true diversity and Gini coefficients computed with the tcR R package. The overlap coefficient, calculated on TCRB nucleotide sequences, was used to measure repertoire sharing. This is the immuneACCESS table as TCRdb keeps it, with only in-frame sequences that have V and J called. A part of the clones is gone; compared with another copy, unresolved V genes explain less than half, and the rest is unexplained. The DNA gave D and trimming, while V, J and clone size come from that table. Recorded for this sample are 250,000 to 300,000 clones; about 7.8% of them occurred a single time. 1% of the sample is taken by the ten largest.

This sample is drawn from a study of beta chain features in type 1 diabetes (dated 2018 in TCRdb). For the wider study: No differences in mean age, gender distribution, total cell number or subset yield were found between patients and healthy donors. A total of about 100,000,000 sorted cells were examined across all samples, and RNA yield correlated strongly with the number of cells per subset. Whereas all 30 or so donors provided naive and central memory subsets, regulatory and stem cell-like memory subsets were isolated from just 8 patients and about 8 healthy donors. In the study, TCRB repertoires of sorted circulating CD4+ T cell subsets from recently diagnosed type 1 diabetes patients were compared with those of matched healthy donors. The full study reports these points: HLA sub-analyses involved small numbers of individuals, so any influence of HLA type on TCRB rearrangement remained unresolved. Because cDNA was sequenced instead of genomic DNA, activated cells with high expression could be over-represented, although the groups did not differ in activation or CD3 levels. Naive, central memory and regulatory TCRB repertoires appeared to be more similar among patients than among healthy donors. A moderate but significant shortening of TCRB CDR3 length was observed in type 1 diabetes patients in all four CD4+ subsets. PCR may preferentially amplify shorter templates, but because patient and control samples were amplified and corrected together, any resulting skew would affect both groups equally. At VDJ recombination sites, patients with type 1 diabetes made fewer insertions and deleted more nucleotides, a pattern implying thymic rearrangement abnormalities.

A single peripheral blood draw of approximately 110 mL on average was collected from each donor into heparinised tubes. A BD FACSAria II and a panel including CD45RO, CCR7, CD25, CD127, CD95 and CD27 were used to sort naive, central memory, regulatory and stem cell-like memory CD4+ T cells. All sorted populations exceeded 95% purity. PBMCs were separated immediately by Lymphoprep density gradient centrifugation and were stained directly, without being cultured. So that batch effects would be minimized, each experiment stained and sorted samples in pairs, pairing one healthy donor with one patient. The germline V gene gives CDR1 as MNHEY and CDR2 as SVGAGI. Including the terminal cysteine and phenylalanine, the CDR3 comprises 12 residues. Kept here is only the CDR3 DNA, which spans 36 bases and is read in frame from base 1. V drops 5 bases and J drops 2 bases, leaving 3 bases in between.

The source is a woman aged 18 to 35 in good health. Sequencing used central memory CD4+ T cells from blood. The sequence is built from TRBV6-5 and TRBJ2-2; the D gene assignment is ambiguous. The sequence in DNA is TGTGCCAGCAGTGACAACACCGGGGAGCTGTTTTTT. This translates into CASSDNTGELFF.